The sequence of this TCR beta chain was determined in a study of blood T cell repertoires in COVID-19 (dated by TCRdb to 2018 to 2021). In the study overall: Collaborator samples came from the United States, Italy and Spain and covered acute and convalescent phases of COVID-19. The material from the prospective study consisted of cDNA or gDNA derived from T cells, B-cell-depleted T cells, or PBMCs. Deeply sampled blood TCRbeta repertoires from subjects exposed to, actively infected with, or recovered from COVID-19 were included in the dataset. The repertoires were released in a freely available public database intended as a resource for research on the immune response to SARS-CoV-2. Samples were obtained from the ongoing ImmuneRACE study (first 160 participants) and from some 1,300 subjects provided by 6 global collaborators. The sample metadata nearly always contained a de-identified subject ID, COVID-19 status, age in years and sex. HLA class I and class II types, where available, came from metadata supplied by the sample provider rather than from assay-based typing. The paper as a whole reports these results and caveats: The amount of clinical and demographic metadata varied by source and participant and was provided uncurated.

CDR1 and CDR2, looked up from the germline V gene, are MRHNA and SNTAGT. V trim: 3 bases; J trim: 2 bases; unmatched bases: 3. The CDR3 runs 15 residues from the cysteine to the phenylalanine. Just the 45-base CDR3 DNA is kept, in frame starting at base 1. TCRbeta CDR3 regions were amplified from genomic DNA using the immunoSEQ Assay, a bias-controlled multiplex PCR. The published analysis was carried out like this. Nucleated cell counts per sample were estimated from amplification of reference gene primers within the assay. Sequence reads were collapsed and filtered to measure the absolute abundance of every unique TCRbeta CDR3 rearrangement. For each sample, productive Simpson clonality was calculated as the square root of Simpson's diversity index across productive rearrangements. TCRdb mirrors the immuneACCESS table, restricted to in-frame sequences. Some clones are absent from its copies; in checked studies, under half trace to an unresolved V gene, and the reason for the others is unknown. The DNA gave D and trimming, while V, J and clone size come from that table. For this sample there are approximately 74,000 clones; approximately 80% appear just once. 4.8% of the sample rests with the top ten.

Whole blood was collected in K2EDTA tubes by collaborating institutions according to the institutions' own protocols. Collaborator samples were shipped for TCRbeta analysis as frozen whole blood, isolated PBMCs, or DNA extracted from either sample type. Turning to this clone: This clone's antigen is unknown. Base-call qualities are not available, and no considerably larger clone is one nucleotide away.

Sequences were obtained from peripheral blood. This TCR derives from an elderly woman with active or convalescent COVID-19. The rearranged segments are TRBV6-4 and TRBJ2-2; 7 central nucleotides agree with TRBD2. The nucleotide sequence is TGTGCCAGCAGTGAGGGAGGGTCCAACACCGGGGAGCTGTTTTTT. Its protein product is CASSEGGSNTGELFF.